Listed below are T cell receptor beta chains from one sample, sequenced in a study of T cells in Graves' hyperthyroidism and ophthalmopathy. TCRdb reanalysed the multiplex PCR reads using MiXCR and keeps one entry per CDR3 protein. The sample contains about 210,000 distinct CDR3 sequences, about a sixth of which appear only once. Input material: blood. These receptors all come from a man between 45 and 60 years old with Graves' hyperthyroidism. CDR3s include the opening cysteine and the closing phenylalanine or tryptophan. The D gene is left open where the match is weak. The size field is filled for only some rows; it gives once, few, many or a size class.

cdr3_nt: TGTGCCAGCAGTGAAAGGATTAGAGGGGCGGGGTACCAAGAGACCCAGTACTTC; cdr3_aa: CASSERIRGAGYQETQYF; clone_size: few; v_call: TRBV6-1; d_call: -; j_call: TRBJ2-5
cdr3_nt: TGTGCCAGCAGTGAATATAGGGCCGGGGAGCTGTTTTTT; cdr3_aa: CASSEYRAGELFF; clone_size: -; v_call: TRBV6-1; d_call: -; j_call: TRBJ2-2
cdr3_nt: TGTGCCAGCTCACCATTACGGGAACAGCCCCAGCATTTT; cdr3_aa: CASSPLREQPQHF; clone_size: many; v_call: TRBV18; d_call: -; j_call: TRBJ1-5
cdr3_nt: TGTGCCAGCAGCCGAAGATCCTACAATGAGCAGTTCTTC; cdr3_aa: CASSRRSYNEQFF; clone_size: -; v_call: TRBV3-1; d_call: -; j_call: TRBJ2-1
cdr3_nt: TGTGCCAGCAGTTATGTTAGCGGGCGGCGAGATACGCAGTATTTT; cdr3_aa: CASSYVSGRRDTQYF; clone_size: -; v_call: TRBV6-1; d_call: TRBD2; j_call: TRBJ2-3
cdr3_nt: TGCAGTGCGTCGAACGACCCAGAGACCCAGTACTTC; cdr3_aa: CSASNDPETQYF; clone_size: few; v_call: TRBV20-1; d_call: -; j_call: TRBJ2-5
cdr3_nt: TGCAGTGCTCGGGGGACAGGGCCCTACGAGCAGTACTTC; cdr3_aa: CSARGTGPYEQYF; clone_size: few; v_call: TRBV20-1; d_call: TRBD1; j_call: TRBJ2-7
cdr3_nt: TGTGCCAGCAGCTTGATCCGGGGGTCTGGAAACACCATATATTTT; cdr3_aa: CASSLIRGSGNTIYF; clone_size: -; v_call: TRBV11-2; d_call: -; j_call: TRBJ1-3
cdr3_nt: TGTGCCAGCAGCCTAGGTGGCGAAAACATTCAGTACTTC; cdr3_aa: CASSLGGENIQYF; clone_size: -; v_call: TRBV5-6; d_call: -; j_call: TRBJ2-4
cdr3_nt: TGCAGCGTTGAAGATCTACCGACAGGGGGCACTGAAGCTTTCTTT; cdr3_aa: CSVEDLPTGGTEAFF; clone_size: many; v_call: TRBV29-1; d_call: TRBD1; j_call: TRBJ1-1
cdr3_nt: TGCAGTGCTAGTGACTCTTCTAGCGGGAGTGGGTACGAGCAGTACTTC; cdr3_aa: CSASDSSSGSGYEQYF; clone_size: many; v_call: TRBV20-1; d_call: TRBD2; j_call: TRBJ2-7
cdr3_nt: TGCAGTGCTGGTGATCGGGGCGGGAGGTCGATTTACGAGCAGTACTTC; cdr3_aa: CSAGDRGGRSIYEQYF; clone_size: -; v_call: TRBV20-1; d_call: TRBD2; j_call: TRBJ2-7
cdr3_nt: TGTGCCAGCAAAATAGGGGGGGCGGTGAATGAGCAGTTCTTC; cdr3_aa: CASKIGGAVNEQFF; clone_size: many; v_call: TRBV28; d_call: -; j_call: TRBJ2-1
cdr3_nt: TGCAGTGCTAGCCCCCAGGGGACCGGGGAGCTGTTTTTT; cdr3_aa: CSASPQGTGELFF; clone_size: -; v_call: TRBV20-1; d_call: -; j_call: TRBJ2-2
cdr3_nt: TGTGCCAGCAGGCATTACCAACTAGCGGGAGCGTTCAACGAGCAGTACTTC; cdr3_aa: CASRHYQLAGAFNEQYF; clone_size: many; v_call: TRBV6-2/TRBV6-3; d_call: TRBD2; j_call: TRBJ2-7
cdr3_nt: TGTGCCTGGAGTAGGACAATTAATCAGCCCCAGCATTTT; cdr3_aa: CAWSRTINQPQHF; clone_size: many; v_call: TRBV30; d_call: -; j_call: TRBJ1-5
cdr3_nt: TGTCCCAGCAGCTTAGTCAGCGAGCAGTACTTC; cdr3_aa: CPSSLVSEQYF; clone_size: few; v_call: TRBV7-2; d_call: -; j_call: TRBJ2-7
cdr3_nt: TGTGCCAGCATTTCAGGGCAGGGAGAGACCCAGTACTTC; cdr3_aa: CASISGQGETQYF; clone_size: -; v_call: TRBV6-5; d_call: -; j_call: TRBJ2-5
cdr3_nt: TGTGCCAGCAGCGTCGGTAGTAGCGGGACTGGGAATGAGCAGTTCTTC; cdr3_aa: CASSVGSSGTGNEQFF; clone_size: -; v_call: TRBV9; d_call: TRBD2; j_call: TRBJ2-1
cdr3_nt: TGCAGTGCTAGCAGTGCACTAGCAGAGACCCAGTACTTC; cdr3_aa: CSASSALAETQYF; clone_size: many; v_call: TRBV20-1; d_call: -; j_call: TRBJ2-5
cdr3_nt: TGTGCCAGCAGTCGGACAGGGGGTCAGCCCCAGCATTTT; cdr3_aa: CASSRTGGQPQHF; clone_size: many; v_call: TRBV6-1; d_call: TRBD1; j_call: TRBJ1-5
cdr3_nt: TGTGCCAGCAGTCCTGGACTAGCGGGGGCTAGCACAGATACGCAGTATTTT; cdr3_aa: CASSPGLAGASTDTQYF; clone_size: -; v_call: TRBV3-1; d_call: TRBD2; j_call: TRBJ2-3
cdr3_nt: TGTGCCACCGCAAAAGGGGGGGGAGAGGACGAGCAGTACTTC; cdr3_aa: CATAKGGGEDEQYF; clone_size: -; v_call: TRBV19; d_call: -; j_call: TRBJ2-7
cdr3_nt: TGTGCCTGGAGTGTATCGGACGACCAGCCCCAGCATTTT; cdr3_aa: CAWSVSDDQPQHF; clone_size: -; v_call: TRBV30; d_call: -; j_call: TRBJ1-5
cdr3_nt: TGCAGTGCTAGAGATCAGGGTACGGGTGAGACCCAGTACTTC; cdr3_aa: CSARDQGTGETQYF; clone_size: many; v_call: TRBV20-1; d_call: -; j_call: TRBJ2-5
cdr3_nt: TGTGCCAGCAGCTTAGAGGCTAGAAGTGAGCAGTACTTC; cdr3_aa: CASSLEARSEQYF; clone_size: -; v_call: TRBV11-3; d_call: -; j_call: TRBJ2-7
cdr3_nt: TGTGCCTGCACATTTTACGCTGAAGCTTTCTTT; cdr3_aa: CACTFYAEAFF; clone_size: -; v_call: TRBV30; d_call: -; j_call: TRBJ1-1
cdr3_nt: TGTGCCAGCAGCCCCGAACATAGGCCCATCACTGAAGCTTTCTTT; cdr3_aa: CASSPEHRPITEAFF; clone_size: -; v_call: TRBV12-3/TRBV12-4; d_call: -; j_call: TRBJ1-1
cdr3_nt: TGCGCCAGCAGCCAAGTAGGACAGAACTATGGCTACACCTTC; cdr3_aa: CASSQVGQNYGYTF; clone_size: many; v_call: TRBV4-1; d_call: -; j_call: TRBJ1-2
cdr3_nt: TGTGCCAGCAGCTTAGGAGTGGGCGGGAGGGAAGAGACCCAGTACTTC; cdr3_aa: CASSLGVGGREETQYF; clone_size: many; v_call: TRBV11-2; d_call: TRBD2; j_call: TRBJ2-5
cdr3_nt: TGTGCCAGCAGTGAACAAGTTGGCAGCTCTGGAAACACCATATATTTT; cdr3_aa: CASSEQVGSSGNTIYF; clone_size: few; v_call: TRBV2; d_call: -; j_call: TRBJ1-3
cdr3_nt: TGTGCCAGCAGCTTGTCTGCGGGGCGGGGCACTGAAGCTTTCTTT; cdr3_aa: CASSLSAGRGTEAFF; clone_size: -; v_call: TRBV5-8; d_call: -; j_call: TRBJ1-1
cdr3_nt: TGTGCCAGCAGCAGGGACTACTACGAGCAGTACTTC; cdr3_aa: CASSRDYYEQYF; clone_size: many; v_call: TRBV7-9; d_call: TRBD2; j_call: TRBJ2-7
cdr3_nt: TGTGCCAGCAGAACCCCCAGGGGGTCCTACAATGAGCAGTTCTTC; cdr3_aa: CASRTPRGSYNEQFF; clone_size: few; v_call: TRBV12-3/TRBV12-4; d_call: TRBD1; j_call: TRBJ2-1
cdr3_nt: TGTGCCTGGAGTGTAATGGGTTCAGGGGCCCCCCAACGAGAGACCCAGTACTTC; cdr3_aa: CAWSVMGSGAPQRETQYF; clone_size: few; v_call: TRBV30; d_call: -; j_call: TRBJ2-5
cdr3_nt: TGTGCCAGCAGCTACAACCCTCAGCAAGAGACCCAGTACTTC; cdr3_aa: CASSYNPQQETQYF; clone_size: many; v_call: TRBV11-2; d_call: -; j_call: TRBJ2-5
cdr3_nt: TGTGCCAGCGGCGGACCTTCGTCCTCTGGGGCCAACGTCCTGACTTTC; cdr3_aa: CASGGPSSSGANVLTF; clone_size: few; v_call: TRBV6-1; d_call: -; j_call: TRBJ2-6
cdr3_nt: TGTGCCAGCAGCGTAGCTGGGGGAATAAGCTCCTACAATGAGCAGTTCTTC; cdr3_aa: CASSVAGGISSYNEQFF; clone_size: few; v_call: TRBV11-1; d_call: -; j_call: TRBJ2-1
cdr3_nt: TGTGCCAGCCGGGCCTCACGGGGGACCCAGTACTTC; cdr3_aa: CASRASRGTQYF; clone_size: many; v_call: TRBV3-1; d_call: -; j_call: TRBJ2-5
cdr3_nt: TGTGCCAGCAGTTTGGGGACCAATCAGCCCCAGCATTTT; cdr3_aa: CASSLGTNQPQHF; clone_size: few; v_call: TRBV28; d_call: -; j_call: TRBJ1-5
cdr3_nt: TGTGCCATCGCGGGGACAGGGGGCGCAGATACGCAGTATTTT; cdr3_aa: CAIAGTGGADTQYF; clone_size: few; v_call: TRBV10-3; d_call: TRBD1; j_call: TRBJ2-3
cdr3_nt: TGTGCCAGCAGCGCGGGGGGGACTAGCGGAGGGAACACCGGGGAGCTGTTTTTT; cdr3_aa: CASSAGGTSGGNTGELFF; clone_size: few; v_call: TRBV9; d_call: TRBD2; j_call: TRBJ2-2
cdr3_nt: TGTGCCACCAGCAGAGAAAGACAGCAGAACACCGGGGAGCTGTTTTTT; cdr3_aa: CATSRERQQNTGELFF; clone_size: many; v_call: TRBV15; d_call: -; j_call: TRBJ2-2
cdr3_nt: TGTGCCTGGAACACAGGGAACACCGGGGAGCTGTTTTTT; cdr3_aa: CAWNTGNTGELFF; clone_size: -; v_call: TRBV30; d_call: -; j_call: TRBJ2-2
cdr3_nt: TGCAGTGCTAGGACGGTGGGGAGCTCCTACGAGCAGTACTTC; cdr3_aa: CSARTVGSSYEQYF; clone_size: -; v_call: TRBV20-1; d_call: -; j_call: TRBJ2-7
cdr3_nt: TGTGCCAGCAGTCCCGGGAAATACAATGAGCAGTTCTTC; cdr3_aa: CASSPGKYNEQFF; clone_size: few; v_call: TRBV12-3/TRBV12-4; d_call: -; j_call: TRBJ2-1
cdr3_nt: TGTGCCAGCAATTACTGGTTTACGTTGGACTCGCGGAAGGAAAAACTGTTTTTT; cdr3_aa: CASNYWFTLDSRKEKLFF; clone_size: once; v_call: TRBV6-2/TRBV6-3; d_call: -; j_call: TRBJ1-4
cdr3_nt: TGTGCCAGCAGCTCTAGCAACCAGGGACAGGATTATGGCTACACCTTC; cdr3_aa: CASSSSNQGQDYGYTF; clone_size: -; v_call: TRBV3-1; d_call: TRBD1; j_call: TRBJ1-2
cdr3_nt: TGTGCCAGCAGTTACGTCCCGTCTGGGGCCAACGTCCTGACTTTC; cdr3_aa: CASSYVPSGANVLTF; clone_size: -; v_call: TRBV2; d_call: -; j_call: TRBJ2-6
cdr3_nt: TGTGCCAGCAGCCCCCAGAGAAGCGGCCGATACACAGATACGCAGTATTTT; cdr3_aa: CASSPQRSGRYTDTQYF; clone_size: many; v_call: TRBV7-9; d_call: -; j_call: TRBJ2-3
cdr3_nt: TGTGCCCATACCTTCACCGGGGAGCTGTTTTTT; cdr3_aa: CAHTFTGELFF; clone_size: many; v_call: TRBV30; d_call: -; j_call: TRBJ2-2
cdr3_nt: TGTGCCAGCAGTCCTCTAGCGGGAGCTTACAATGAGCAGTTCTTC; cdr3_aa: CASSPLAGAYNEQFF; clone_size: few; v_call: TRBV6-1; d_call: TRBD2; j_call: TRBJ2-1
cdr3_nt: TGTGCCAGCAGGGGGACAGCTTATAGCAATCAGCCCCAGCATTTT; cdr3_aa: CASRGTAYSNQPQHF; clone_size: many; v_call: TRBV2; d_call: TRBD1; j_call: TRBJ1-5
cdr3_nt: TGTGCCAGCAGCTATTGGACTAGCGGGAGTAATGAGCAGTTCTTC; cdr3_aa: CASSYWTSGSNEQFF; clone_size: -; v_call: TRBV7-2; d_call: TRBD2; j_call: TRBJ2-1
cdr3_nt: TGTGCCAGCAGCTTCCTAGCGGGAGGGCCTAGCTCCTACAATGAGCAGTTCTTC; cdr3_aa: CASSFLAGGPSSYNEQFF; clone_size: many; v_call: TRBV7-9; d_call: TRBD2; j_call: TRBJ2-1